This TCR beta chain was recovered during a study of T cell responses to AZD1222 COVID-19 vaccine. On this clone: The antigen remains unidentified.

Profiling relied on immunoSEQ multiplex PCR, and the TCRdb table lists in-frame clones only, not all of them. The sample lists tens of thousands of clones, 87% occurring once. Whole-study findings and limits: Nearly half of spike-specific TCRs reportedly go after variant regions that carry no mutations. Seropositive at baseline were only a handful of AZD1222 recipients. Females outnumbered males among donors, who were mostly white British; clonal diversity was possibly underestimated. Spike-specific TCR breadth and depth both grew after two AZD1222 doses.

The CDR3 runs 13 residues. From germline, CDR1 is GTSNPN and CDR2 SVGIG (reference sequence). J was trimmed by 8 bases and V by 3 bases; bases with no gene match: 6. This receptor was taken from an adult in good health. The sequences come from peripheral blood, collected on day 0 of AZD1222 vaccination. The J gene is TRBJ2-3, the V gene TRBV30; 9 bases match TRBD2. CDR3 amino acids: CAWRQRGEGTQYF. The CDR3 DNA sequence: TGTGCCTGGAGACAGCGGGGGGAGGGTACGCAGTATTTT.